Below are 25 T cell receptor beta chains sequenced from a single sample in a study of blood T cell repertoires in COVID-19. Libraries were prepared by immunoSEQ multiplex PCR; TCRdb keeps only in-frame clonotypes and omits some of them. This table holds approximately 250,000 clones, approximately 90% found once. The specimen was peripheral blood. Receptors were obtained from a man in his late teens or twenties with active or convalescent COVID-19.

The chain uses TRBV7-3 and TRBJ2-3, with 7 bases that match TRBD2. This CDR3 has 13 residues. Germline lookup yields CDR1 SGHTA and CDR2 FQGTGA. With V trimmed by 4 bases and J by 3 bases, 1 base remained unmatched. The chain's CDR3 is CASSWGGTDTQYF. CDR3 DNA sequence: TGTGCCAGCAGCTGGGGGGGGACAGATACGCAGTATTTT.

The chain uses TRBV7-9 and TRBJ2-5; TRBD2 matches 15 bases. CDR1 is SEHNR and CDR2 is FQNEAQ in the germline V gene (reference sequence). The CDR3 extends over 14 amino acids. CDR3 nucleotide sequence: TGTGCATCGGGACTAGCGGGAGGCGGAGAGACCCAGTACTTC. As protein: CASGLAGGGETQYF. Complete variable domain (other parts from reference TRBV7-9 and TRBJ2-5): DTGVSQNPRHKITKRGQNVTFRCDPISEHNRLYWYRQTLGQGPEFLTYFQNEAQLEKSRLLSDRFSAERPKGSFSTLEIQRTEQGDSAMYLCASGLAGGGETQYFGPGTRLLVL.

This chain links TRBV7-2 with TRBJ1-2; no clear D. This CDR3 has 12 residues. CDR1 is SGHTA, CDR2 FQGNSA, per germline. The germline V and J ends were trimmed by 5 bases and 4 bases, with 8 bases remaining between them. In DNA form, the CDR3 reads TGTGCCAGCAGCCTAGACTCCTATGGCTACACCTTC. Translation gives CASSLDSYGYTF.

This chain links TRBV15 with TRBJ2-7, with 9 bases fitting TRBD1. CDR3 length: 14 amino acids. V was clipped by 5 bases and J by 3 bases; unmatched bases: 5. CDR1 is LNHNV, CDR2 YYDKDF, per germline (reference sequence). CDR3: CATSDRGKHYEQYF. The CDR3 nucleotides are TGTGCCACCAGCGACAGGGGGAAACACTACGAGCAGTACTTC.

V gene TRBV5-4 combines with J gene TRBJ1-6, with D possibly matching TRBD1 (6 bases). From germline, CDR1 is SGHNT and CDR2 YYREEE (reference sequence). The CDR3 loop spans 16 amino acids. V was shortened by 0 bases and J by 8 bases, with 15 bases between the two germline ends. In DNA form, the CDR3 reads TGTGCCAGCAGCTTGGGGATACAGGGCGCCTATTCACCCCTCCACTTT. It specifies CASSLGIQGAYSPLHF.

This rearrangement joins TRBV11-3 to TRBJ2-5, with 10 bases that match TRBD2. The CDR3 runs to 17 residues. Germline V gene sequence: CDR1 SGHNT, CDR2 YENEEA. Unmatched junction bases numbered 9, after V lost 4 bases and J lost 1 base. CDR3 in amino acids: CASSSPATSGLQETQYF. Here the CDR3 DNA reads TGTGCCAGCAGCTCACCTGCGACTAGCGGGCTCCAAGAGACCCAGTACTTC.

V gene TRBV27 combines with J gene TRBJ2-7, with 8 bases aligning to TRBD1. The CDR3 covers 14 residues. Trimming at V came to 5 bases and at J to 3 bases, leaving 6 bases not matched to a gene. Germline V CDR1 and CDR2: MNHEY, SMNVEV (reference sequence). As DNA, the CDR3 is TGTGCCAGCAGTCCCCTAACAGGGGGCTACGAGCAGTACTTC. The encoded protein is CASSPLTGGYEQYF.

The chain has TRBV19 and TRBJ2-7, with 7 bases aligning to TRBD1. This CDR3 is 14 amino acids long. Germline CDR1 reads LNHDA; CDR2 reads SQIVND (reference sequence). Trimming took 5 bases from V and 0 from J; bases not matched to a gene: 4. DNA for the CDR3: TGTGCCAGTAGTCCGGGACAGAGCTCCTACGAGCAGTACTTC. This encodes CASSPGQSSYEQYF. Full variable domain (missing parts from reference TRBV19 and TRBJ2-7): DGGITQSPKYLFRKEGQNVTLSCEQNLNHDAMYWYRQDPGQGLRLIYYSQIVNDFQKGDIAEGYSVSREKKESFPLTVTSAQKNPTAFYLCASSPGQSSYEQYFGPGTRLTVT.

This clone was seen only once. The chain joins TRBV6-6 to TRBJ2-7; 9 bases match TRBD2. CDR1 and CDR2 (germline): MNHNY, SVGAGI (reference sequence). With 3 bases clipped from V and 6 bases from J, the junction kept 3 bases outside the gene matches. The CDR3 consists of 13 residues. CDR3 region: CASSYSGRAEQYF. CDR3 nucleotides: TGTGCCAGCAGTTATAGCGGGAGAGCCGAGCAGTACTTC.

The gene calls are TRBV3-1 (or the pseudogene TRBV3-2) and TRBJ2-7, with D possibly matching TRBD1 (6 bases). V was shortened by 5 bases and J by 3 bases, with 14 bases between the two germline ends. This CDR3 spans 14 amino acids. Germline V gene sequence: CDR1 LGHDT, CDR2 YNNKEL (reference sequence). The CDR3 is CASSEQGKGYEQYF. The CDR3 region has the DNA TGTGCCAGCAGCGAGCAGGGGAAGGGCTACGAGCAGTACTTC.

The chain employs TRBV5-1 and TRBJ2-3; TRBD2 is a possible D gene (6 bases). The germline V gene has CDR1 SGHRS and CDR2 YFSETQ. This CDR3 is built from 14 residues. Trimming pared 2 bases from V and 5 bases from J, leaving 12 bases between. Written as DNA, the CDR3 is TGCGCCAGCAGCTTACAGCGGGCCCAAGATACGCAGTATTTT. This encodes CASSLQRAQDTQYF. Filled out from reference TRBV5-1 and TRBJ2-3, the complete variable domain reads KAGVTQTPRYLIKTRGQQVTLSCSPISGHRSVSWYQQTPGQGLQFLFEYFSETQRNKGNFPGRFSGRQFSNSRSEMNVSTLELGDSALYLCASSLQRAQDTQYFGPGTRLTVL.

The rearrangement uses TRBV6-4 and TRBJ2-1, with TRBD1 as a possible D gene (6 bases). Germline V lookup: CDR1 MRHNA, CDR2 SNTAGT. The CDR3 runs to 15 residues. V shed 6 bases and J shed 2 bases, with 14 bases lying between them. CDR3 loop: CASRNGQITYNEQFF. In DNA form, the CDR3 reads TGTGCCAGCAGGAACGGACAGATAACCTACAATGAGCAGTTCTTC.

J is TRBJ2-4 and V is TRBV19, with D possibly matching TRBD2 (6 bases). Trimming shortened V by 5 bases and J by 0 bases, and 20 bases separated the two germline ends. CDR3 length: 18 amino acids. The germline V gene encodes CDR1 LNHDA and CDR2 SQIVND (reference sequence). The DNA of the CDR3 is TGTGCCAGTAGTTCCGACGCCCGGGAGCCGCTAGCCAAAAACATTCAGTACTTC. It yields the protein CASSSDAREPLAKNIQYF.

This rearrangement joins TRBV29-1 to TRBJ1-3; D is unclear. V was shortened by 6 bases and J by 3 bases, with 18 bases between the two germline ends. Germline assignment: CDR1 SQVTM and CDR2 ANQGSEA. The CDR3 runs to 15 residues. CDR3 DNA sequence: TGCAGCGTAGCCATTGATACTCAAATTGGAAACACCATATATTTT. Its translation is CSVAIDTQIGNTIYF.

The chain is built from TRBV11-3 and TRBJ2-3, with D perhaps TRBD2 (6 bases). CDR1 and CDR2 from the germline V gene are SGHNT and YENEEA. Deletions cut 1 base from V and 4 bases from J, with 15 bases between. CDR3 length: 16 residues. CDR3 sequence: CASSLGGGEMPDTQYF. CDR3 DNA: TGTGCCAGCAGCTTAGGCGGAGGGGAAATGCCAGATACGCAGTATTTT.

In this sample, this clone turned up once. The chain couples TRBV5-6 to TRBJ1-5; D gene unclear. Germline assignment: CDR1 SGHDT and CDR2 YYEEEE. The CDR3 sequence is 15 residues long. Deletions cut 4 bases from V and 2 bases from J, with 13 bases between. The CDR3 DNA reads TGTGCCAGCAGCCGGGGTCTCTTCGGCAATCAGCCCCAGCATTTT. Translating it yields CASSRGLFGNQPQHF.

This CDR3 reads CASSPEPRIYEQYF. The CDR3 nucleotides read TGTGCCAGCTCACCCGAGCCCCGAATCTACGAGCAGTACTTC. The V call is TRBV18, the J call TRBJ2-7, with D unclear. There are 14 residues in the CDR3. V lost 3 bases to trimming and J lost 3 bases, with 12 bases between them. Germline CDR1 is KGHSH and CDR2 is LQKENI.

The rearrangement joins TRBV28 to TRBJ2-1; D is uncertain. The CDR3 totals 13 residues. Trimming cost V 3 bases and J 5 bases, with 8 bases left between them. From germline, CDR1 is MDHEN and CDR2 SYDVKM. The CDR3 here is CASSLGRNNEQFF. The CDR3 DNA reads as TGTGCCAGCAGTTTGGGCAGAAACAATGAGCAGTTCTTC.

The chain carries TRBV27 and TRBJ2-5; 11 bases match TRBD2. Germline CDR1 and CDR2: MNHEY and SMNVEV (reference sequence). The CDR3 runs to 14 residues. V trimming: 5 bases; J trimming: 5 bases; junction bases outside the gene matches: 4. In DNA form, the CDR3 reads TGTGCCAGCAGTGTACTAGCGGGGGTTGAGACCCAGTACTTC. Amino acids: CASSVLAGVETQYF.

In its sample, this clone was seen once. The gene calls are TRBV5-4 and TRBJ2-1, with D hard to call. The CDR3 sequence is 11 residues long. Trimming left V 0 bases short and J 8 bases short, with 3 bases between. Germline CDR1 reads SGHNT; CDR2 reads YYREEE (reference sequence). Here the CDR3 reads CASSLADEQFF. CDR3 nucleotides: TGTGCCAGCAGCTTGGCCGATGAGCAGTTCTTC.

A single count supports this clone. The gene calls are TRBV24-1 and TRBJ2-3; 12 bases map to TRBD2. The CDR3 has 17 amino acids. From germline, CDR1 is KGHDR and CDR2 SFDVKD. Losses at the gene ends were 9 bases for V and 2 bases for J; bases not matched to a gene: 11. The CDR3 here is CATQDRGLAGFTDTQYF. DNA for the CDR3: TGTGCCACCCAAGACCGCGGACTAGCGGGATTCACAGATACGCAGTATTTT.

V is TRBV5-1 and J is TRBJ1-2; weak D call: TRBD1 (6 bases). Between the trimmed V and J ends, which lost 2 bases and 4 bases, there was a span of 21 bases. The CDR3 runs 17 residues. Germline values: CDR1 SGHRS, CDR2 YFSETQ. The CDR3 DNA sequence: TGCGCCAGCAGCTTAGCCCCATTGGGGGGGCGCGTCTATGGCTACACCTTC. Encoded protein: CASSLAPLGGRVYGYTF.

The V gene is TRBV5-4, the J gene TRBJ2-5; 9 bases are shared with TRBD2. J gave up 4 bases and V 2 bases, and 3 bases lay outside the gene matches. The CDR3 spans 14 residues. The germline CDR1 and CDR2 sequences are SGHNT and YYREEE (reference sequence). The CDR3 sequence: CASSFSSGIETQYF. CDR3 nucleotides: TGTGCCAGCAGCTTTTCTAGCGGGATAGAGACCCAGTACTTC.

The chain is built from TRBV28 and TRBJ2-4; D is unclear. The germline V and J ends were trimmed by 5 bases and 1 base, with 9 bases remaining between them. CDR1 is MDHEN, CDR2 SYDVKM, per germline. The length of the CDR3 is 14 residues. The CDR3 sequence is CASSLLRAKNIQYF. The CDR3, as DNA: TGTGCCAGCAGTCTGTTACGGGCCAAAAACATTCAGTACTTC.

This chain uses TRBV4-1 with TRBJ1-3, with TRBD1 matching 7 bases. Germline values: CDR1 MGHRA, CDR2 YSYEKL. The CDR3 is 17 residues long. The V segment lost 1 base and the J segment 1 base; nucleotides outside the gene matches: 7. The CDR3 region has the DNA TGCGCCAGCAGCCAAGCGCCCTTCAGGGGGTCTGGAAACACCATATATTTT. Its protein is CASSQAPFRGSGNTIYF.